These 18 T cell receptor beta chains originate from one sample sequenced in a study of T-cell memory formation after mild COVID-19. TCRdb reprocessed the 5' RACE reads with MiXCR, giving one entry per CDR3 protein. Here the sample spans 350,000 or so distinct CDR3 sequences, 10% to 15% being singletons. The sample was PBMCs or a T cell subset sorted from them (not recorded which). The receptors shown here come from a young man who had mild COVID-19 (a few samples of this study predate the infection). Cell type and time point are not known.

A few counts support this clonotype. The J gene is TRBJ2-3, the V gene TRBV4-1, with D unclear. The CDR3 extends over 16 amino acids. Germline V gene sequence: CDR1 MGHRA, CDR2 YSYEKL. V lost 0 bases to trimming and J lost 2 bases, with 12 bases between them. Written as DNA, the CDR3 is TGCGCCAGCAGCCAAGATTCCCTAATTCCCACAGATACGCAGTATTTT. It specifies CASSQDSLIPTDTQYF.

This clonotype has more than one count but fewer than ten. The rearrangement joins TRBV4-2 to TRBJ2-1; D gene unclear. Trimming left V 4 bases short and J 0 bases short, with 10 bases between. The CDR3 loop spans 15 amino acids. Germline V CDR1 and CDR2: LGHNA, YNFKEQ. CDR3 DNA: TGTGCCAGCAGCCCGACGGAGAGCTCCTACAATGAGCAGTTCTTC. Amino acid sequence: CASSPTESSYNEQFF.

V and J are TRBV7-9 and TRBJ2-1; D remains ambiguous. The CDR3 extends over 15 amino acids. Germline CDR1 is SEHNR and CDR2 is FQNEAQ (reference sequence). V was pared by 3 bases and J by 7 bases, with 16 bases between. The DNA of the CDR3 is TGTGCCAGCAGCTTTTCGGGCCAGTTGGGAAATGAGCAGTTCTTC. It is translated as CASSFSGQLGNEQFF.

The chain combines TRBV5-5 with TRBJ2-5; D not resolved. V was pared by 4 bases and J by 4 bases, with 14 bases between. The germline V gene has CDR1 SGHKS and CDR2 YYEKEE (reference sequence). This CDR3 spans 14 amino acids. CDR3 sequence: CASSTRPEIETQYF. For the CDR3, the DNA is TGTGCCAGCAGCACCCGACCAGAGATAGAGACCCAGTACTTC.

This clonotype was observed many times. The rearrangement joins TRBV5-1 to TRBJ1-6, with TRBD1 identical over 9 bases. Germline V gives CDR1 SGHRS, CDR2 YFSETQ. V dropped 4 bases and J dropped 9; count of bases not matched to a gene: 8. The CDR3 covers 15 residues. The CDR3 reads CASSDRTGGVSPLHF. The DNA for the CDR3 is TGCGCCAGCAGCGACCGAACAGGGGGCGTTTCACCCCTCCACTTT.

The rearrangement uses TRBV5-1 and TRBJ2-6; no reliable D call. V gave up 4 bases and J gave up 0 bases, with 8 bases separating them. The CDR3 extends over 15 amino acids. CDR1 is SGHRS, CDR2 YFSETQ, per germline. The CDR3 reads CASSGTASGANVLTF. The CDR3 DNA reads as TGCGCCAGCAGCGGAACAGCCTCTGGGGCCAACGTCCTGACTTTC.

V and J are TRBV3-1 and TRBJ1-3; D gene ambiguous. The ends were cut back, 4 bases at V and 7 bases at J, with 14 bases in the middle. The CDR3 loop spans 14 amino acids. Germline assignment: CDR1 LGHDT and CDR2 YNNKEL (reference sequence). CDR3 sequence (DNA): TGTGCCAGCAGCCGAGAGGGAGGATCGAACACCATATATTTT. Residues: CASSREGGSNTIYF. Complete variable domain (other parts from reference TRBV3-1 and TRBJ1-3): DTAVSQTPKYLVTQMGNDKSIKCEQNLGHDTMYWYKQDSKKFLKIMFSYNNKELIINETVPNRFSPKSPDKAHLNLHINSLELGDSAVYFCASSREGGSNTIYFGEGSWLTVV.

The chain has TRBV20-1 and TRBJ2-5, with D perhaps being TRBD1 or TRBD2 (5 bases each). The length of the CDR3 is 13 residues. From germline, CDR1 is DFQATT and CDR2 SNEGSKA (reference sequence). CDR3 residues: CSLGSGAQETQYF. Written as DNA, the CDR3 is TGCAGCCTTGGATCCGGGGCACAAGAGACCCAGTACTTC.

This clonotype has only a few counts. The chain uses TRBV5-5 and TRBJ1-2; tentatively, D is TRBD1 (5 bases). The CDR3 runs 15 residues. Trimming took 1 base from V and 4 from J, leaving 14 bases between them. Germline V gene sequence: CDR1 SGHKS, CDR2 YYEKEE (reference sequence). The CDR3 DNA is TGTGCCAGCAGCTTGCAACCTGACAGAGTCTATGGCTACACCTTC. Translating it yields CASSLQPDRVYGYTF.

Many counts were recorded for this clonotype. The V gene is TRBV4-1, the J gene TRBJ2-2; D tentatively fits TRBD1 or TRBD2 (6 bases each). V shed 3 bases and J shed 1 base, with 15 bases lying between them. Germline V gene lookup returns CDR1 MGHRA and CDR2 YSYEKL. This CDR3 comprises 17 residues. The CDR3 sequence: CASSHPRGRKNTGELFF. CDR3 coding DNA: TGCGCCAGCAGCCACCCCCGGGGGCGGAAGAACACCGGGGAGCTGTTTTTT.

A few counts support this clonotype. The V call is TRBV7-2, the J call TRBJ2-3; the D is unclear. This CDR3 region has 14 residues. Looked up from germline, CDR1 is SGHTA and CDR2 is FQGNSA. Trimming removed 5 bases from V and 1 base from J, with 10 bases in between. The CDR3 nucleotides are TGTGCCAGCAGCCAGCATGTCGGCACAGATACGCAGTATTTT. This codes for CASSQHVGTDTQYF.

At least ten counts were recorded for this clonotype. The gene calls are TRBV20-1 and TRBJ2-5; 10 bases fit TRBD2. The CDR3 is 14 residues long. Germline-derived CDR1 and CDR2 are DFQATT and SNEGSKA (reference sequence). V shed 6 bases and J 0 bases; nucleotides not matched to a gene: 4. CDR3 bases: TGCAGTGCAACAGGACTAGCGGACCAAGAGACCCAGTACTTC. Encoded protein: CSATGLADQETQYF.

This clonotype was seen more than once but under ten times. The CDR3 reads CAWSEQGYQETQYF. CDR3 sequence (DNA): TGTGCCTGGAGTGAACAGGGGTACCAAGAGACCCAGTACTTC. J is TRBJ2-5 and V is TRBV30; 7 bases line up with TRBD1. This CDR3 region has 14 residues. V lost 1 base and J lost 0; bases outside the gene matches: 2. The germline V gene has CDR1 GTSNPN and CDR2 SVGIG (reference sequence).

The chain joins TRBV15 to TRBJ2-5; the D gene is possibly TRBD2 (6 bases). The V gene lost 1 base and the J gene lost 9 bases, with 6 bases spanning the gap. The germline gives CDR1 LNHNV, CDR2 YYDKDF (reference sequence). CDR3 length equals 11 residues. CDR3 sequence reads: CATSRGGAQYF. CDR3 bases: TGTGCCACCAGCAGAGGGGGGGCCCAGTACTTC. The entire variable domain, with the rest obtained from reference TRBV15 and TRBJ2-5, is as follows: DAMVIQNPRYQVTQFGKPVTLSCSQTLNHNVMYWYQQKSSQAPKLLFHYYDKDFNNEADTPDNFQSRRPNTSFCFLDIRSPGLGDTAMYLCATSRGGAQYFGPGTRLLVL.

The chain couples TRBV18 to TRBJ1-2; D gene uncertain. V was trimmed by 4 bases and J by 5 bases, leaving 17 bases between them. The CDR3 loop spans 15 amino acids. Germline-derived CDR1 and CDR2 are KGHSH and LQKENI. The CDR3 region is CASSLLGGPRYGYTF. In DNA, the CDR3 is TGTGCCAGCTCACTACTGGGAGGGCCGAGATATGGCTACACCTTC. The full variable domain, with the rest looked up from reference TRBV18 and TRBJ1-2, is NAGVMQNPRHLVRRRGQEARLRCSPMKGHSHVYWYRQLPEEGLKFMVYLQKENIIDESGMPKERFSAEFPKEGPSILRIQQVVRGDSAAYFCASSLLGGPRYGYTFGSGTRLTVV.

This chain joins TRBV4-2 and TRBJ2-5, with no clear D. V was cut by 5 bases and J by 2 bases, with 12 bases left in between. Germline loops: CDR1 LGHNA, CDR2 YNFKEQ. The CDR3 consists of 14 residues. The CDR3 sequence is CASSYGVEQETQYF. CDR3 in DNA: TGTGCCAGCAGCTACGGAGTGGAGCAAGAGACCCAGTACTTC.

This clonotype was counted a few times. The CDR3 coding sequence is TGTGCCAGCAGTTACACAGGGATTCAGCCCCAGCATTTT. Its protein product is CASSYTGIQPQHF. V and J are TRBV2 and TRBJ1-5; the D gene is possibly TRBD1 (6 bases). Germline CDR1 SNHLY, CDR2 FYNNEI. There are 13 residues in the CDR3. The V end was cut by 5 bases, the J end by 6 bases, with 11 bases between.

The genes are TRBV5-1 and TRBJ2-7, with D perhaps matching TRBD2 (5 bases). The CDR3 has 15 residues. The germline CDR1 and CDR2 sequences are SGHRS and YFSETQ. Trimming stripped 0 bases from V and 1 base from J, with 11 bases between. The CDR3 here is CASSLDASRSYEQYF. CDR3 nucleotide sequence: TGCGCCAGCAGCTTGGATGCTAGCAGGTCCTACGAGCAGTACTTC.